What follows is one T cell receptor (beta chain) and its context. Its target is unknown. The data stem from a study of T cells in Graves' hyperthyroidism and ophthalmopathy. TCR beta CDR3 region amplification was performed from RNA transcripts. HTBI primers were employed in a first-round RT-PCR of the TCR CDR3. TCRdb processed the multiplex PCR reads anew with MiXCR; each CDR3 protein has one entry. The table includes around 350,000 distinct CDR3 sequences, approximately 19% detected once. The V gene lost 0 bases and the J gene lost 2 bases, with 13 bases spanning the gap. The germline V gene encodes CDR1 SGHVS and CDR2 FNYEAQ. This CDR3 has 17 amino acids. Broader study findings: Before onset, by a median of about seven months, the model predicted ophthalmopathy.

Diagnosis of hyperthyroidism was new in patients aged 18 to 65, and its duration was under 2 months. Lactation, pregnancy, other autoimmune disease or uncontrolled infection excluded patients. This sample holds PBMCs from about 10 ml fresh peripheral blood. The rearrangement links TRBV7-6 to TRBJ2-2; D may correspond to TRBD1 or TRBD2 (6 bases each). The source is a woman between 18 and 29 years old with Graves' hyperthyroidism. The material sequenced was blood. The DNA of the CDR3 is TGTGCCAGCAGCTTAGCGCTACGGGGGCCCAACACCGGGGAGCTGTTTTTT. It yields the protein CASSLALRGPNTGELFF.